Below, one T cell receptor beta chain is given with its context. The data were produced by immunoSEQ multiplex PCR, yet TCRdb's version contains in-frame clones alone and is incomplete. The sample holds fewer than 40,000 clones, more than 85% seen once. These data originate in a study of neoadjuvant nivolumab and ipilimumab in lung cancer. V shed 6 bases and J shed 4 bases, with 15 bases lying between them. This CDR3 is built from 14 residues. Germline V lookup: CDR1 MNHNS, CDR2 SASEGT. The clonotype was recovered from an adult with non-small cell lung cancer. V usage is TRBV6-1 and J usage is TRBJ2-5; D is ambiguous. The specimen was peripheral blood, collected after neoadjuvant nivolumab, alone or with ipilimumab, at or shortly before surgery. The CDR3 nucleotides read TGTGCCAGCAGGGCCGGGTTAATTCTAGAGACCCAGTACTTC. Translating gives CASRAGLILETQYF.